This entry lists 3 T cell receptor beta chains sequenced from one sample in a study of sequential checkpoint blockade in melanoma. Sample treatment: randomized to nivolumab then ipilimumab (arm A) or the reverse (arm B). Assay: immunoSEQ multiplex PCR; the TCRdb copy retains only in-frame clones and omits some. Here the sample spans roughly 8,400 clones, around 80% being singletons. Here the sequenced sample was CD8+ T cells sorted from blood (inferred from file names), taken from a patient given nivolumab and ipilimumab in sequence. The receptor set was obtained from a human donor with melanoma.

CDR3 sequence: CASSYSTGAYEQYF. In nucleotides, the CDR3 is TGTGCCAGCAGTTACTCGACAGGGGCCTACGAGCAGTACTTC. The rearrangement uses TRBV6-5 and TRBJ2-7, with 8 positions matching TRBD1. Germline V gives CDR1 MNHEY, CDR2 SVGAGI. V was clipped by 0 bases and J by 2 bases; unmatched bases: 0. The length of the CDR3 is 14 residues.

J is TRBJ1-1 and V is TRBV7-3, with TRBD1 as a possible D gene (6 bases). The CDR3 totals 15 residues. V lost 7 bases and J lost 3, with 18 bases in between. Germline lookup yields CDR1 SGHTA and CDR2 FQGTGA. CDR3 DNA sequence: TGTGCCAGCAATCTCAGGGGAGGGGAGGACACTGAAGCTTTCTTT. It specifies CASNLRGGEDTEAFF.

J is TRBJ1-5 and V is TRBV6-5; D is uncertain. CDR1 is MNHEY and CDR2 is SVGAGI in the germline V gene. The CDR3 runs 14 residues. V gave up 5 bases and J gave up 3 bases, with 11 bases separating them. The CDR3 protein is CASSLPGNNQPQHF. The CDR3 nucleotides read TGTGCCAGCAGTCTACCGGGGAACAATCAGCCCCAGCATTTT.